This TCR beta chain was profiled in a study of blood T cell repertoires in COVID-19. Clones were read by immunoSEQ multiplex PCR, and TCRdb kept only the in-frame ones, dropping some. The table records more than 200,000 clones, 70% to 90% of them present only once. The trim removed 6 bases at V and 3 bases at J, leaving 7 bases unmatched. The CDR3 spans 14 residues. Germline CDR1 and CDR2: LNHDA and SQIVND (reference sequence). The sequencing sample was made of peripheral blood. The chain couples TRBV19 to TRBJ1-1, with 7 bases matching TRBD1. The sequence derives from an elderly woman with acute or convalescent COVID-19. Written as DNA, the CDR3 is TGTGCCAGTAGCCGACAGGGTAGGGACACTGAAGCTTTCTTT. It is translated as CASSRQGRDTEAFF.